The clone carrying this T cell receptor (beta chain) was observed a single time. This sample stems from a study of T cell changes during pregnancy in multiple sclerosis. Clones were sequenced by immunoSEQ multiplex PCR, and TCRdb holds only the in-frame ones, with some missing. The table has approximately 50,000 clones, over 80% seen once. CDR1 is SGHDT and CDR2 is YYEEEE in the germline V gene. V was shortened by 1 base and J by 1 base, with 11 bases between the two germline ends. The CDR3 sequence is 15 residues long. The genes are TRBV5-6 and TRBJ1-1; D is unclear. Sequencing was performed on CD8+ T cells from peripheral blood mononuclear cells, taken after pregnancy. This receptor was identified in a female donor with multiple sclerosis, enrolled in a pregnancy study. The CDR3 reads CASSLSFRGNTEAFF. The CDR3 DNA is TGTGCCAGCAGCTTGTCTTTTCGGGGGAACACTGAAGCTTTCTTT.